The text below deals with one T cell receptor (beta chain). This record belongs to a study of blood T cell repertoires in COVID-19. Using immunoSEQ multiplex PCR, the repertoire was profiled, and TCRdb retains in-frame clones only, with some absent. The sample holds some 500,000 clones, 70% to 90% seen once. CDR3 length equals 12 residues. Per the germline V gene, CDR1 is GTSNPN and CDR2 is SVGIG (reference sequence). V was clipped by 4 bases and J by 6 bases, with 13 bases between them. This chain uses TRBV30 with TRBJ2-7; D call uncertain. The sample taken for sequencing was PBMCs or T cells enriched from blood (not recorded which). This receptor was taken from a woman in her thirties or forties who had recovered from COVID-19. In DNA, the CDR3 is TGTGCCTGGACTCTACCAGGTGCCGAGCAGTACTTC. It codes for CAWTLPGAEQYF.